The 13 T cell receptor beta chains below were found in one sample sequenced in a study of blood T cells in healthy people across ages. Sample-barcoded 5' priming and a J-beta primer mix drove a second PCR of about 6 to 12 cycles. Via MiXCR, TCRdb re-called the 5' RACE reads, giving one row per CDR3 protein. Of 800,000 to 950,000 distinct CDR3 sequences listed, 25% to 30% are singletons. This sample also appeared in a second study, on T cells of mothers and their children.

Material: blood. Source of these receptors: a woman between 35 and 50 years old in good health.

V is TRBV4-1 and J is TRBJ2-3; D is ambiguous. In germline, CDR1 is MGHRA, CDR2 YSYEKL. The CDR3 runs 14 residues. Trimming took 4 bases from V and 0 from J, leaving 8 bases between them. The CDR3 nucleotides are TGCGCCAGCAGCCTACAGCCTAGCACAGATACGCAGTATTTT. This encodes CASSLQPSTDTQYF.

This clonotype was detected only a few times. The rearrangement uses TRBV11-2 and TRBJ2-1, with TRBD1 identical over 7 bases. This CDR3 comprises 13 residues. Germline lookup yields CDR1 SGHAT and CDR2 FQNNGV. J was trimmed by 8 bases and V by 1 base; bases with no gene match: 2. In DNA, the CDR3 is TGTGCCAGCAGCTTAGGTACAGGGGATGAGCAGTTCTTC. This encodes CASSLGTGDEQFF.

This sequence joins TRBV3-1 and TRBJ2-2; D may be TRBD2 (6 bases). The CDR3 is made up of 16 amino acids. The V end lost 5 bases, the J end lost 2 bases, and 15 bases lay between the germline ends. Germline V gene sequence: CDR1 LGHDT, CDR2 YNNKEL (reference sequence). The CDR3 DNA reads as TGTGCCAGCAGCTACGGGACTTCGATCAACACCGGGGAGCTGTTTTTT. Amino acids: CASSYGTSINTGELFF.

As for this clonotype: One junction end does not reproduce the germline sequence, and a read error may be involved. This sequence joins TRBV12-3 or TRBV12-4 and TRBJ2-7, with 7 bases fitting TRBD1. The CDR3 runs 14 residues. The CDR3 DNA reads TGTGCCGGCAGTCCACGACAGGGCTCCTACGAGCAGTACTTC. Encoded protein: CAGSPRQGSYEQYF.

This clonotype was recorded once. With a much larger clone just one base away, this may be a read error. This chain joins TRBV7-7 and TRBJ2-5, with 10 nucleotides matching TRBD1. Germline CDR1 SSHAT, CDR2 FNYEAQ (reference sequence). This CDR3 contains 15 residues. The CDR3 loop is CASSLTGGSGDEQYF. DNA for the CDR3: TGTGCTAGCAGCTTGACAGGGGGCTCGGGGGATGAGCAGTACTTC. Filled out from reference TRBV7-7 and TRBJ2-5, the complete variable domain reads GAGVSQSPRYKVTKRGQDVTLRCDPISSHATLYWYQQALGQGPEFLTYFNYEAQPDKSGLPSDRFSAERPEGSISTLTIQRTEQRDSAMYRCASSLTGGSGDEQYFGPGTRLLVL.

CDR3: CSASGGGGSKNIQYF. Here the CDR3 DNA reads TGCAGTGCAAGCGGGGGCGGCGGGTCCAAAAACATTCAGTACTTC. The V gene is TRBV20-1, the J gene TRBJ2-7, with 8 bases aligning to TRBD2. TRBJ2-4 matches the DNA end more closely, so the J call is doubtful. This CDR3 spans 15 amino acids. Per the germline V gene, CDR1 is DFQATT and CDR2 is SNEGSKA (reference sequence).

On this clonotype itself: This may be a read error: a much more frequent sequence differs by one nucleotide. The V gene is TRBV4-2, the J gene TRBJ2-5; D call uncertain. The V end lost 1 base, the J end lost 11 bases, and 11 bases lay between the germline ends. Per germline, CDR1 LGHNA and CDR2 YNFKEQ. There are 12 residues in the CDR3. CDR3 amino acids: CASSQAQNEQYF. DNA for the CDR3: TGTGCCAGCAGCCAAGCCCAGAATGAGCAGTACTTC.

This clonotype turned up a few times. The chain links TRBV28 to TRBJ2-1; D remains unclear. V lost 6 bases and J 13 bases, leaving 25 bases between the germline ends. This CDR3 region has 15 residues. Germline V gene lookup returns CDR1 MDHEN and CDR2 SYDVKM. CDR3 residues: CASRSSQIKVETQFF. The CDR3 nucleotides read TGTGCCAGCAGGTCATCCCAGATAAAAGTGGAGACCCAGTTCTTC.

In DNA form, the CDR3 reads TGTGCCAGCAGCTTCTTCCGGGGGCTACCGGGGGCCCAGTACTTC. This translates into CASSFFRGLPGAQYF. V usage is TRBV7-2 and J usage is TRBJ2-7; D may match TRBD1 or TRBD2 (6 bases each). The V end was cut by 3 bases, the J end by 10 bases, with 22 bases between. This CDR3 region has 15 residues. Looked up from germline, CDR1 is SGHTA and CDR2 is FQGNSA.

This clonotype was recorded only once. A much larger clone differs by one base, so this may be a read error. The V call is TRBV7-9, the J call TRBJ2-7; D call uncertain. The CDR3 is 14 residues long. Trimming pared 5 bases from V and 8 bases from J, leaving 19 bases between. Germline CDR1 reads SEHNR; CDR2 reads FQNEAQ (reference sequence). The CDR3 nucleotides read TGTGCCAGCAGCCTGACTCCCCAACCCCACAAGCAGTACTTC. Translating gives CASSLTPQPHKQYF.

Only a few counts were recorded for this clonotype. The V gene is TRBV29-1, the J gene TRBJ1-2; D is unclear. V was clipped by 0 bases and J by 5 bases, with 16 bases between them. The length of the CDR3 is 15 residues. Germline V gene sequence: CDR1 SQVTM, CDR2 ANQGSEA. CDR3 sequence: CSVEDWLYPGYGYTF. CDR3 nucleotides: TGCAGCGTTGAAGACTGGCTCTACCCGGGGTATGGCTACACCTTC. Together with reference TRBV29-1 and TRBJ1-2, the CDR3 gives the full variable domain: SAVISQKPSRDICQRGTSLTIQCQVDSQVTMMFWYRQQPGQSLTLIATANQGSEATYESGFVIDKFPISRPNLTFSTLTVSNMSPEDSSIYLCSVEDWLYPGYGYTFGSGTRLTVV.

The chain links TRBV7-2 to TRBJ1-2, with 8 bases matching TRBD1. Germline V gene lookup returns CDR1 SGHTA and CDR2 FQGNSA. The CDR3 is made up of 14 amino acids. The V gene end was trimmed by 4 bases and the J gene end by 5 bases; junction bases not matched to a gene: 6. The DNA of the CDR3 is TGTGCCAGCAGCTCCTGGACAGGGTCTTATGGCTACACCTTC. Protein product: CASSSWTGSYGYTF.

This rearrangement joins TRBV4-3 to TRBJ1-1; 7 bases line up with TRBD1. Trimming at V came to 3 bases and at J to 5 bases, leaving 6 bases not matched to a gene. Looked up from germline, CDR1 is LGHNA and CDR2 is YSLEER. The length of the CDR3 is 14 residues. The CDR3 coding sequence is TGCGCCAGCAGCCACACAGGGGAGGGGACTGAAGCTTTCTTT. It translates to CASSHTGEGTEAFF.